This T cell receptor (beta chain) was recovered during a study of T cells in localized non-small cell lung cancer. Method: immunoSEQ multiplex PCR; TCRdb's copy keeps in-frame clones and lacks some. The sample lists about 82,000 clones, 60% to 85% occurring once. CDR3 length: 15 amino acids. CDR1 is MDHEN and CDR2 is SYDVKM in the germline V gene. Between the trimmed V and J ends, which lost 5 bases and 2 bases, there was a span of 15 bases. Material: PBMCs, obtained before any cancer treatment. This chain joins TRBV28 and TRBJ1-2; possibly TRBD1 for D (5 bases). This receptor was taken from a man aged 40 to 70 with stage II squamous cell lung carcinoma. CDR3 DNA: TGTGCCAGCAGTGCCCATCGGGGACGGAACTATGGCTACACCTTC. It codes for CASSAHRGRNYGYTF.